Following are 14 T cell receptor beta chains from one sample sequenced in a study of blood T cell repertoires in COVID-19 (dated by TCRdb to 2018 to 2020). Libraries were prepared through the immunoSEQ multiplex PCR assay. This is the immuneACCESS table as TCRdb keeps it, with only in-frame sequences that have V and J called. A part of the clones is gone; compared with another copy, unresolved V genes explain less than half, and the rest is unexplained. The sample contains more than 250,000 clones, roughly 86% of them found a single time. The ten largest clones add up to approximately 2.6% of the sample. The sequencing input was PBMCs or T cells enriched from blood (not recorded which). The receptors come from a young woman who had recovered from COVID-19.

The V call is TRBV27, the J call TRBJ2-5; 11 nucleotides line up with TRBD2. Germline V gives CDR1 MNHEY, CDR2 SMNVEV (reference sequence). The CDR3 runs 18 residues. The junction had 12 bases not matched to a gene; V was cut back by 5 bases and J by 1 base. Here the CDR3 DNA reads TGTGCCAGCAGTACTATAGGGACTAGCGGAGACTTCCAAGAGACCCAGTACTTC. It specifies CASSTIGTSGDFQETQYF.

This chain links TRBV30 with TRBJ1-4; D might be TRBD1 (6 bases). Germline CDR1 reads GTSNPN; CDR2 reads SVGIG (reference sequence). The CDR3 runs 19 residues. Trimming took 3 bases from V and 8 from J, leaving 31 bases between them. The CDR3 region has the DNA TGTGCCTGGAGGGACCCCTCGACAGGAGGATTCGTGGTGGGAGAAAAACTGTTTTTT. It specifies CAWRDPSTGGFVVGEKLFF.

The chain combines TRBV5-1 with TRBJ1-2; the D gene is possibly TRBD1 (5 bases). V was pared by 2 bases and J by 7 bases, with 21 bases between. Germline CDR1 SGHRS, CDR2 YFSETQ. This CDR3 has 16 residues. The CDR3 region has the DNA TGCGCCAGCAGCTTCGCCCAGGGATCCCGCCCGGGTGGCTACACCTTC. Translating it yields CASSFAQGSRPGGYTF.

The genes are TRBV6-1 and TRBJ2-1; the D is unclear. The CDR3 length is 15 residues. Germline V CDR1 and CDR2: MNHNS, SASEGT. Trimming removed 2 bases from V and 0 bases from J, with 8 bases in between. The CDR3 is CASSESVYSYNEQFF. CDR3 nucleotides: TGTGCCAGCAGTGAATCGGTATACTCCTACAATGAGCAGTTCTTC.

This clone was seen at least ten times. The genes are TRBV15 and TRBJ1-6, with 11 bases fitting TRBD1. V shed 2 bases, J shed 7 bases, and the junction held 7 bases outside the gene matches. The CDR3 has 17 amino acids. CDR1 LNHNV and CDR2 YYDKDF come from the germline V gene (reference sequence). CDR3 nucleotides: TGTGCCACCAGCAGACCTGGACAGGGGGCCCTCAATTCACCCCTCCACTTT. Protein sequence: CATSRPGQGALNSPLHF.

The CDR3 sequence: CASRAAFSGANVLTF. CDR3 in DNA: TGTGCCAGCAGAGCCGCCTTCTCTGGGGCCAACGTCCTGACTTTC. The chain employs TRBV27 and TRBJ2-6; D call uncertain. Trimming took 6 bases from V and 0 from J, leaving 9 bases between them. Germline-derived CDR1 and CDR2 are MNHEY and SMNVEV (reference sequence). The CDR3 loop spans 15 amino acids.

The chain recombines TRBV30 with TRBJ1-1; D remains ambiguous. Germline-derived CDR1 and CDR2 are GTSNPN and SVGIG (reference sequence). The CDR3 runs 12 residues. V was shortened by 0 bases and J by 8 bases, with 10 bases between the two germline ends. CDR3 coding DNA: TGTGCCTGGAGTGTAAGTCCAGGCGAAGCTTTCTTT. This gives the protein CAWSVSPGEAFF.

The chain joins TRBV11-2 to TRBJ2-1; a possible D gene is TRBD2 (5 bases). Germline V lookup: CDR1 SGHAT, CDR2 FQNNGV. The CDR3 is 15 amino acids. Trimming stripped 1 base from V and 6 bases from J, with 13 bases between. The CDR3 sequence: CASSLVRRRGNEQFF. The CDR3 DNA follows: TGTGCCAGCAGCTTAGTCAGGCGCCGGGGCAATGAGCAGTTCTTC.

The gene calls are TRBV5-6 and TRBJ2-2; 16 nucleotides line up with TRBD2. CDR1 is SGHDT and CDR2 is YYEEEE in the germline V gene. The V segment lost 5 bases and the J segment 3 bases; nucleotides outside the gene matches: 7. The CDR3 covers 18 residues. This CDR3 is CASRLGLAGGSDTGELFF. DNA for the CDR3: TGTGCCAGCAGGCTGGGACTAGCGGGGGGGTCCGACACCGGGGAGCTGTTTTTT.

This clone appeared a single time. CDR3 nucleotide sequence: TGTGCCAGAGATAAAATCGAGGGGGCTGGGATTACTGAAGCTTTCTTT. Its translation: CARDKIEGAGITEAFF. The chain uses TRBV28 and TRBJ1-1; 7 bases line up with TRBD1. V shed 9 bases, J shed 5 bases, and the junction held 18 bases outside the gene matches. The CDR3 spans 16 residues. Germline values: CDR1 MDHEN, CDR2 SYDVKM.

This clone is a singleton in its sample. This chain joins TRBV6-1 and TRBJ1-1; 8 bases align to TRBD1. Germline lookup yields CDR1 MNHNS and CDR2 SASEGT. The CDR3 runs 17 residues. Trimming cost V 1 base and J 1 base; bases outside gene matches: 8. The DNA of the CDR3 is TGTGCCAGCAGTGAAGATCGGACAGGGAGATCGAACACTGAAGCTTTCTTT. This codes for CASSEDRTGRSNTEAFF.

The chain couples TRBV12-5 to TRBJ1-1; D call uncertain. With 2 bases removed from V and 0 bases from J, the gap between germline ends came to 13 bases. In germline, CDR1 is LGHNT, CDR2 FRNRAP. The CDR3 extends over 16 amino acids. The CDR3 protein is CASGLPPENMNTEAFF. CDR3 nucleotide sequence: TGTGCTAGTGGTTTGCCTCCGGAGAACATGAACACTGAAGCTTTCTTT.

The chain uses TRBV29-1 and TRBJ2-2; D unclear. The V end was cut by 6 bases, the J end by 4 bases, with 12 bases between. The germline gives CDR1 SQVTM, CDR2 ANQGSEA. The CDR3 length is 13 residues. The CDR3 is CSVGHSGTGELFF. CDR3 nucleotide sequence: TGCAGCGTCGGCCATTCGGGCACCGGGGAGCTGTTTTTT.

This clone was seen once. The V gene is TRBV5-1, the J gene TRBJ1-4; TRBD1 is a possible D gene (5 bases). Per the germline V gene, CDR1 is SGHRS and CDR2 is YFSETQ. This CDR3 has 16 amino acids. The V gene lost 4 bases and the J gene lost 4 bases, with 17 bases spanning the gap. The CDR3: CASSGADGTLNEKLFF. The DNA of the CDR3 is TGCGCCAGCAGCGGGGCGGACGGTACCCTTAATGAAAAACTGTTTTTT.